Below, 2 T cell receptor beta chains from the same sample are listed, as sequenced in a study of blood T cell repertoires in COVID-19. This table comes from immunoSEQ multiplex PCR, and its TCRdb copy is limited to in-frame clones, with some not included. This sample yields nearly 250,000 clones, of which about 89% are seen a single time; under 2% belongs to the top ten. The material sequenced was peripheral blood. The receptors here all came from a woman aged 55 to 70 who had recovered from COVID-19.

This clone was recorded a few times. The V and J genes are TRBV5-1 and TRBJ1-3, with unresolved D. This CDR3 contains 14 residues. Per the germline V gene, CDR1 is SGHRS and CDR2 is YFSETQ. V was shortened by 3 bases and J by 2 bases, with 9 bases between the two germline ends. The CDR3 spells CASSSNSAGNTIYF. The CDR3, as DNA: TGCGCCAGCAGCTCCAACAGTGCTGGAAACACCATATATTTT.

The CDR3 is CASSSQTSFSYNEQFF. CDR3 coding DNA: TGTGCCAGCAGCTCACAAACTAGCTTTTCCTACAATGAGCAGTTCTTC. V is TRBV7-6 and J is TRBJ2-1; D is possibly TRBD2 (6 bases). The ends were cut back, 4 bases at V and 1 base at J, with 14 bases in the middle. The germline V gene encodes CDR1 SGHVS and CDR2 FNYEAQ. This CDR3 is built from 16 residues. Using reference TRBV7-6 and TRBJ2-1 for the parts outside the CDR3, the full variable domain is GAGVSQSPRYKVTKRGQDVALRCDPISGHVSLYWYRQALGQGPEFLTYFNYEAQQDKSGLPNDRFSAERPEGSISTLTIQRTEQRDSAMYRCASSSQTSFSYNEQFFGPGTRLTVL.